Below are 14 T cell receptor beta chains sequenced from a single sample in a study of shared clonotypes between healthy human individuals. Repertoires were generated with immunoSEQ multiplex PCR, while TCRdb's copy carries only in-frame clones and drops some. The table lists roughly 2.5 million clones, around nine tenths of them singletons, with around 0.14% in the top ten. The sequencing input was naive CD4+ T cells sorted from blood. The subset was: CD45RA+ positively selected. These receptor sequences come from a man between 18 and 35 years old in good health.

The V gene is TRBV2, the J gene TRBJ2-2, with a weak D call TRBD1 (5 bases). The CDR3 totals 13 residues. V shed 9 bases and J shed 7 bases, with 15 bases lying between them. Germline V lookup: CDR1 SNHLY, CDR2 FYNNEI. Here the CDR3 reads CASGAEQGGELFF. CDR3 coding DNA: TGTGCCAGTGGGGCGGAGCAGGGCGGGGAGCTGTTTTTT.

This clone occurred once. The CDR3 loop reads CASSLSPPGGAGTEAFF. CDR3 nucleotides: TGCGCCAGCAGCCTCTCCCCCCCAGGGGGCGCGGGAACTGAAGCTTTCTTT. V is TRBV5-1 and J is TRBJ1-1; 8 bases match TRBD1. Germline CDR1 SGHRS, CDR2 YFSETQ. Trimming cost V 4 bases and J 5 bases; bases outside gene matches: 16. This CDR3 is 17 amino acids long.

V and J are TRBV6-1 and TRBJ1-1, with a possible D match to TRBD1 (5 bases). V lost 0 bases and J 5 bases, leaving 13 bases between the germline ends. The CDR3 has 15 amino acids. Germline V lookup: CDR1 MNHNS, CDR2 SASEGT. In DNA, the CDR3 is TGTGCCAGCAGTGAAGCACGGCAGGGTGGGACTGAAGCTTTCTTT. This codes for CASSEARQGGTEAFF.

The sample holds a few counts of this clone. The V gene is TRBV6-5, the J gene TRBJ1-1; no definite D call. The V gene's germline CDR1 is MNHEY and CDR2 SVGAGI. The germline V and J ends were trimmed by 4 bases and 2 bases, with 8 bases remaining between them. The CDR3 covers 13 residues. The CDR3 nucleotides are TGTGCCAGCAGTTCGGGATTTAACACTGAAGCTTTCTTT. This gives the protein CASSSGFNTEAFF.

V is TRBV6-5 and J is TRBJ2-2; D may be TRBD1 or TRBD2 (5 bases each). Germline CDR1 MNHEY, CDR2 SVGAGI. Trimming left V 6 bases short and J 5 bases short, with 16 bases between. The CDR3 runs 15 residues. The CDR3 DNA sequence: TGTGCCAGCAGCCCAGGGTGGAGGAAAACCGGGGAGCTGTTTTTT. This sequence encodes CASSPGWRKTGELFF.

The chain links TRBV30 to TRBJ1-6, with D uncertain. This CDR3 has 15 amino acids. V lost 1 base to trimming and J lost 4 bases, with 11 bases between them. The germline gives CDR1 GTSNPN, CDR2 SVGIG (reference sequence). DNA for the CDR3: TGTGCCTGGAGTGAACCGGGATCTTATAATTCACCCCTCCACTTT. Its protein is CAWSEPGSYNSPLHF. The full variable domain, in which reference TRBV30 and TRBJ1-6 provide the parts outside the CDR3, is SQTIHQWPATLVQPVGSPLSLECTVEGTSNPNLYWYRQAAGRGLQLLFYSVGIGQISSEVPQNLSASRPQDRQFILSSKKLLLSDSGFYLCAWSEPGSYNSPLHFGNGTRLTVT.

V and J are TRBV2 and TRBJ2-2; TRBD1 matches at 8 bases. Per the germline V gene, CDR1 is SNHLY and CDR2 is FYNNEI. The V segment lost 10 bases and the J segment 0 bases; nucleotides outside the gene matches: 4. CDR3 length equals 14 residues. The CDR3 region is CATGQGSNTGELFF. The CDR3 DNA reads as TGTGCCACCGGACAGGGTTCGAACACCGGGGAGCTGTTTTTT. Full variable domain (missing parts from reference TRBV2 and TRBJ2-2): EPEVTQTPSHQVTQMGQEVILRCVPISNHLYFYWYRQILGQKVEFLVSFYNNEISEKSEIFDDQFSVERPDGSNFTLKIRSTKLEDSAMYFCATGQGSNTGELFFGEGSRLTVL.

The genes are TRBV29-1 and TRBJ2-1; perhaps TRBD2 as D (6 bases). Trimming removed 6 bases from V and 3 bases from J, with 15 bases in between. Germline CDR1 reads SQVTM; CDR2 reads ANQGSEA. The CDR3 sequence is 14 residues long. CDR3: CSVFGGIGYNEQFF. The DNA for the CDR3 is TGCAGCGTATTCGGGGGAATTGGCTACAATGAGCAGTTCTTC.

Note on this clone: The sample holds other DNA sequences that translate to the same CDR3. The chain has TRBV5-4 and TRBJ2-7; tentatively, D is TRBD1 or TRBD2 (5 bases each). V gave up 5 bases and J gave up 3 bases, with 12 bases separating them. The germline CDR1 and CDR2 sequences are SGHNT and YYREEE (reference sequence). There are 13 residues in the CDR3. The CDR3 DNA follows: TGTGCCAGCAGTCTTGGGGCGGGCTACGAGCAGTACTTC. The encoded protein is CASSLGAGYEQYF. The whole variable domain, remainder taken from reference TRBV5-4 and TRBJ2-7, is ETGVTQSPTHLIKTRGQQVTLRCSSQSGHNTVSWYQQALGQGPQFIFQYYREEENGRGNFPPRFSGLQFPNYSSELNVNALELDDSALYLCASSLGAGYEQYFGPGTRLTVT.

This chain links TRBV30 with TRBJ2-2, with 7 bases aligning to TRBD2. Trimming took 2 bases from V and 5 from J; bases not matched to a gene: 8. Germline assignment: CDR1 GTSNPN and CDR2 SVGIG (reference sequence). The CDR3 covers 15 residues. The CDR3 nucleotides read TGTGCCTGGAGTCGTGCGGGAGTTTTGACCGGGGAGCTGTTTTTT. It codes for CAWSRAGVLTGELFF. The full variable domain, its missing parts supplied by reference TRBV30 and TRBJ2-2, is SQTIHQWPATLVQPVGSPLSLECTVEGTSNPNLYWYRQAAGRGLQLLFYSVGIGQISSEVPQNLSASRPQDRQFILSSKKLLLSDSGFYLCAWSRAGVLTGELFFGEGSRLTVL.

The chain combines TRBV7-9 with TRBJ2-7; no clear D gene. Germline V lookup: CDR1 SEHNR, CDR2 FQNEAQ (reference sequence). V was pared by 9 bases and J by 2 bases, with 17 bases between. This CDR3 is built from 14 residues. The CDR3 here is CASSRSGEPYEQYF. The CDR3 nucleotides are TGTGCCAGTTCGAGGTCTGGCGAACCCTACGAGCAGTACTTC.

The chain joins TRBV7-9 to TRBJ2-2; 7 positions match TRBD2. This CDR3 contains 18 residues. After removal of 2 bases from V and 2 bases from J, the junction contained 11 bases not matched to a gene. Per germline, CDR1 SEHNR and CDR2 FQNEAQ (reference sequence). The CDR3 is CASSLLLRLALNTGELFF. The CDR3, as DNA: TGTGCCAGCAGCTTACTCCTCCGACTAGCTCTCAACACCGGGGAGCTGTTTTTT. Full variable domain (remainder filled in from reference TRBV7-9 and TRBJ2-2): DTGVSQNPRHKITKRGQNVTFRCDPISEHNRLYWYRQTLGQGPEFLTYFQNEAQLEKSRLLSDRFSAERPKGSFSTLEIQRTEQGDSAMYLCASSLLLRLALNTGELFFGEGSRLTVL.

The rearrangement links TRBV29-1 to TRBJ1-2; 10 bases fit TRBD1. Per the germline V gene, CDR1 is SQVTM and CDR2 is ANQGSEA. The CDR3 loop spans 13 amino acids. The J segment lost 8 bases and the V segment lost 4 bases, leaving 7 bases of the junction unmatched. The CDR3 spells CSVGGTGVYGYTF. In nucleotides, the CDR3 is TGCAGCGTTGGGGGGACAGGGGTTTACGGCTACACCTTC.

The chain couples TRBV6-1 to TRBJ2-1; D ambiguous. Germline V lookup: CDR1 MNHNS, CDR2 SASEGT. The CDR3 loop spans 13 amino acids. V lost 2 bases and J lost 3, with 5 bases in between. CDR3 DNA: TGTGCCAGCAGTGAACCCTACTACAATGAGCAGTTCTTC. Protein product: CASSEPYYNEQFF.